Described below is a single T cell receptor (beta chain) sequence and its context. This sample is drawn from a study of blood T cell repertoires in COVID-19. Study as a whole: The United States, Italy and Spain were the sources of the acute and convalescent COVID-19 samples. Nucleic acid was either cDNA or gDNA, and it came from T cells, B-cell-depleted T cells, or PBMCs.

Using immunoSEQ multiplex PCR, the repertoire was profiled, and TCRdb retains in-frame clones only, with some absent. The table has approximately 150,000 clones, 70% to 90% seen once; the top ten hold approximately 2%. Trimming removed 1 base from V and 0 bases from J, with 9 bases in between. Germline-derived CDR1 and CDR2 are MNHEY and SMNVEV (reference sequence). The CDR3 extends over 15 amino acids. This chain uses TRBV27 with TRBJ1-2, with D hard to call. This TCR derives from a man in his 70s with acute or convalescent COVID-19. Sequenced input: peripheral blood. CDR3 sequence: CASSLWAGANYGYTF. As DNA, the CDR3 is TGTGCCAGCAGTTTATGGGCAGGCGCTAACTATGGCTACACCTTC.